This entry lists 9 T cell receptor beta chains sequenced from one sample in a study of human T cells and chemical hapten exposure. Stated time point: pre-sensitization, week 0. This sample's treatment: therapeutic diphenylcyclopropenone sensitization with weekly scalp DPC. Via MiXCR, TCRdb re-called the RACE reads, giving one row per CDR3 protein. The sample yields fewer than 300,000 distinct CDR3 sequences, roughly 8.9% seen once. This material consisted of whole blood, taken in connection with sensitization to the hapten diphenylcyclopropenone (DPC). The receptors were sampled from a middle-aged woman with alopecia areata. Some clones in this sample may be carry-over from other donors' samples.

The rearrangement links TRBV29-1 to TRBJ2-1; 13 bases are shared with TRBD2. J was trimmed by 7 bases and V by 6 bases; bases with no gene match: 6. The CDR3 is made up of 14 amino acids. CDR1 is SQVTM, CDR2 ANQGSEA, per germline. CDR3 in DNA: TGCAGCGTAGCGGGACTAGCGGGATATAATGAGCAGTTCTTC. Amino acids: CSVAGLAGYNEQFF.

This clonotype turned up a few times. The chain uses TRBV18 and TRBJ2-3; weak D call: TRBD2 (5 bases). Germline CDR1 KGHSH, CDR2 LQKENI. This CDR3 comprises 13 residues. Trimming took off 3 bases at V and 1 base at J, with 5 bases between the two ends. The CDR3 loop reads CASSPEGTDTQYF. The CDR3 DNA reads TGTGCCAGCTCACCGGAGGGCACAGATACGCAGTATTTT.

The gene calls are TRBV20-1 and TRBJ2-2, with 8 bases aligning to TRBD2. The junction had 15 bases not matched to a gene; V was cut back by 0 bases and J by 6 bases. This CDR3 comprises 18 residues. Germline V gene lookup returns CDR1 DFQATT and CDR2 SNEGSKA (reference sequence). The CDR3 coding sequence is TGCAGTGCTAGAGACCCTCGACTCAGCGGGAGAACCGCCGGGGAGCTGTTTTTT. This sequence encodes CSARDPRLSGRTAGELFF.

This clonotype was counted many times. The V and J genes are TRBV29-1 and TRBJ2-1; 8 bases agree with TRBD1. CDR3 length: 13 residues. The J segment lost 9 bases and the V segment lost 6 bases, leaving 10 bases of the junction unmatched. The germline V gene encodes CDR1 SQVTM and CDR2 ANQGSEA. As DNA, the CDR3 is TGCAGCGTCCTGACAGGGGTGGTCGGTGAGCAGTTCTTC. This translates into CSVLTGVVGEQFF.

V usage is TRBV20-1 and J usage is TRBJ2-6; D unresolved. With 7 bases removed from V and 2 bases from J, the gap between germline ends came to 15 bases. This CDR3 spans 15 amino acids. Per the germline V gene, CDR1 is DFQATT and CDR2 is SNEGSKA (reference sequence). The CDR3 DNA reads TGCAGTGTTTACCGAAGAGCAGCTGGGGCCAACGTCCTGACTTTC. Its protein product is CSVYRRAAGANVLTF.

The chain carries TRBV7-2 and TRBJ2-1; TRBD1 matches at 11 bases. The V and J ends lost 3 bases and 8 bases, in that order; junction bases with no gene match: 6. The CDR3 sequence is 15 residues long. Germline assignment: CDR1 SGHTA and CDR2 FQGNSA. CDR3: CASSFNGQGAYEQFF. The CDR3 DNA reads TGTGCCAGCAGCTTTAACGGACAGGGGGCCTATGAGCAGTTCTTC.

This chain links TRBV28 with TRBJ1-2, with no clear D. This CDR3 is 12 amino acids long. V was clipped by 4 bases and J by 7 bases, with 10 bases between them. Germline V gene sequence: CDR1 MDHEN, CDR2 SYDVKM. CDR3 amino acids: CASSSRDRGYTF. The CDR3 region has the DNA TGTGCCAGCAGTTCGCGGGATCGTGGCTACACCTTC.

The V and J genes are TRBV5-6 and TRBJ2-4; the D gene is possibly TRBD1 (5 bases). This CDR3 has 15 residues. CDR1 and CDR2 (germline): SGHDT, YYEEEE. V was pared by 2 bases and J by 0 bases, with 9 bases between. DNA for the CDR3: TGTGCCAGCAGCTTCGGCAGGGTAGCCAAAAACATTCAGTACTTC. It is translated as CASSFGRVAKNIQYF.

This clonotype showed up many times. This chain links TRBV20-1 with TRBJ2-1; TRBD2 agrees at 13 bases. J gave up 2 bases and V 6 bases, and 4 bases lay outside the gene matches. CDR1 DFQATT and CDR2 SNEGSKA come from the germline V gene (reference sequence). This CDR3 is built from 15 residues. The CDR3 DNA follows: TGCAGTGCGGGGGGACTAGCGGGAACCTACAATGAGCAGTTCTTC. Protein product: CSAGGLAGTYNEQFF.